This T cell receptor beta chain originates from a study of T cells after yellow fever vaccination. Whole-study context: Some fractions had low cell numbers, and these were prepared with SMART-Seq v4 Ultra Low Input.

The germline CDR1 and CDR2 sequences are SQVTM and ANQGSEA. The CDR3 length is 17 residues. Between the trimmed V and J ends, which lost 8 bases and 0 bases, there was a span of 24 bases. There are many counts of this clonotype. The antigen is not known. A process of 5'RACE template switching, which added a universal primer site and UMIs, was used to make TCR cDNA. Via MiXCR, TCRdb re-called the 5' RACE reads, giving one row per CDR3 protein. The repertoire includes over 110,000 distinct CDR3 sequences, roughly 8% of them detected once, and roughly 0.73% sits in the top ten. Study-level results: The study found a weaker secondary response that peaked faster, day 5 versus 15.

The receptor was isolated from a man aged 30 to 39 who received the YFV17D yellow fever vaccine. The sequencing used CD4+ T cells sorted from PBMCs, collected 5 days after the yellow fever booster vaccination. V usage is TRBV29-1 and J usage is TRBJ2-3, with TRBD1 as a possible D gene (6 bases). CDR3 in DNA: TGCAGCTACTGTGGGGACACAAACTCTTATAGCACAGATACGCAGTATTTT. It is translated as CSYCGDTNSYSTDTQYF.